The 27 T cell receptor beta chains reported below all come from one sample, sequenced in a study of PD-1 blockade in classical Hodgkin lymphoma. Sequenced by immunoSEQ multiplex PCR; TCRdb stores in-frame clones only, minus some. The repertoire holds 20,000 to 25,000 clones, approximately 68% seen once, with about 27% in the top ten. As for time point: cycle 4 day 1 (C4D1), after less than seven weeks of nivolumab. All the patients suffered relapse after autologous stem cell transplantation, and brentuximab vedotin exposure differed. Sequenced material: peripheral blood mononuclear cells (PBMCs), taken before the fourth cycle of nivolumab. These receptors all stem from a human donor with classical Hodgkin lymphoma.

This chain uses TRBV4-1 with TRBJ2-2; TRBD1 matches at 9 bases. The CDR3 consists of 14 residues. V was pared by 3 bases and J by 5 bases, with 1 base of the junction left unmatched. In germline, CDR1 is MGHRA, CDR2 YSYEKL. The CDR3 DNA reads as TGCGCCAGCAGCCATGGGACAGGGACCGGGGAGCTGTTTTTT. Encoded protein: CASSHGTGTGELFF.

The J gene is TRBJ1-2, the V gene TRBV28; 7 bases map to TRBD1. Trimming took 10 bases from V and 6 from J; bases not matched to a gene: 14. Germline lookup yields CDR1 MDHEN and CDR2 SYDVKM. There are 14 residues in the CDR3. The CDR3 DNA sequence: TGTGCCACCGTCTCATCGGTAGACAGGGATGGCTACACCTTC. Amino acids: CATVSSVDRDGYTF.

For the CDR3, the DNA is TGTGCCAGTAGTATTATTGGGCACACTGAAGCTTTCTTT. It is translated as CASSIIGHTEAFF. The chain has TRBV19 and TRBJ1-1; D not certain. The CDR3 extends over 13 amino acids. Germline V gene data show CDR1 as LNHDA and CDR2 as SQIVND (reference sequence). V dropped 3 bases and J dropped 3 bases, with 8 bases sitting between them.

Concerning this clone: Other DNA sequences within the sample encode an identical CDR3. The chain joins TRBV6-6 to TRBJ2-3; D gene uncertain. The V gene lost 2 bases and the J gene lost 4 bases, with 4 bases spanning the gap. CDR1 and CDR2 from the germline V gene are MNHNY and SVGAGI (reference sequence). The CDR3 runs to 12 residues. The CDR3 here is CASSYGPDTQYF. For the CDR3, the DNA is TGTGCCAGCAGTTACGGCCCAGATACGCAGTATTTT.

The chain carries TRBV5-8 and TRBJ1-4; D is perhaps TRBD1 (6 bases). The V end was cut by 0 bases, the J end by 8 bases, with 14 bases between. The CDR3 contains 15 residues. Germline CDR1 SGHTS, CDR2 YDEGEE. CDR3 coding DNA: TGTGCCAGCAGCTTGGGATCAGGGGCAGCGGAAAAACTGTTTTTT. It codes for CASSLGSGAAEKLFF. Filled out from reference TRBV5-8 and TRBJ1-4, the complete variable domain reads EAGVTQSPTHLIKTRGQQATLRCSPISGHTSVYWYQQALGLGLQFLLWYDEGEERNRGNFPPRFSGRQFPNYSSELNVNALELEDSALYLCASSLGSGAAEKLFFGSGTQLSVL.

The gene calls are TRBV6-5 and TRBJ2-5; tentatively, D is TRBD2 (6 bases). With 4 bases removed from V and 3 bases from J, the gap between germline ends came to 15 bases. Germline assignment: CDR1 MNHEY and CDR2 SVGAGI. The CDR3 extends over 15 amino acids. The CDR3 nucleotides are TGTGCCAGCAGTTCCCTTCGGGGGTGGAAAGAGACCCAGTACTTC. Its translation is CASSSLRGWKETQYF.

The chain joins TRBV6-6 to TRBJ1-6; D ambiguous. Germline values: CDR1 MNHNY, CDR2 SVGAGI (reference sequence). V was trimmed by 4 bases and J by 6 bases, leaving 10 bases between them. The CDR3 extends over 14 amino acids. This CDR3 reads CASSSDGLNSPLHF. The CDR3 coding sequence is TGTGCCAGCAGTTCCGACGGGCTTAATTCACCCCTCCACTTT.

Notes on this clone: One junction end disagrees with the germline gene, perhaps due to a read error. The genes are TRBV10-3 and TRBJ1-6; maybe TRBD1 (6 bases). The CDR3 spans 15 residues. Germline V CDR1 and CDR2: ENHRY, SYGVKD. In DNA form, the CDR3 reads TGTGCCAGCAGTCGCCCGGGACACAGCAATTCACCCCTCCACTTT. It translates to CASSRPGHSNSPLHF.

The rearrangement uses TRBV28 and TRBJ1-2; 11 bases agree with TRBD1. CDR1 MDHEN and CDR2 SYDVKM come from the germline V gene. CDR3 length equals 16 residues. Unmatched junction bases numbered 5, after V lost 0 bases and J lost 5 bases. The CDR3, as DNA: TGTGCCAGCAGTTTATGGGGACAGGGGGGAGGATATGGCTACACCTTC. It codes for CASSLWGQGGGYGYTF.

V and J are TRBV7-8 and TRBJ2-7, with TRBD1 matching 7 bases. The V segment lost 2 bases and the J segment 4 bases; nucleotides outside the gene matches: 5. The germline gives CDR1 SGHVS, CDR2 FQNEAQ. This CDR3 has 14 amino acids. The CDR3 spells CASSLQGGVYEQYV. The DNA for the CDR3 is TGTGCCAGCAGCTTACAAGGGGGCGTATACGAGCAGTACGTC.

The CDR3 DNA is TGTGCCAGCATGCAGCTACACCAAGAGACCCAGTACTTC. This codes for CASMQLHQETQYF. The chain carries TRBV28 and TRBJ2-5; D uncertain. Germline CDR1 is MDHEN and CDR2 is SYDVKM. The CDR3 sequence is 13 residues long. Trimming left V 7 bases short and J 0 bases short, with 9 bases between. Using reference TRBV28 and TRBJ2-5 for the parts outside the CDR3, the full variable domain is DVKVTQSSRYLVKRTGEKVFLECVQDMDHENMFWYRQDPGLGLRLIYFSYDVKMKEKGDIPEGYSVSREKKERFSLILESASTNQTSMYLCASMQLHQETQYFGPGTRLLVL.

This chain links TRBV27 with TRBJ2-1; the D gene could be TRBD1 or TRBD2 (6 bases each). The V gene's germline CDR1 is MNHEY and CDR2 SMNVEV (reference sequence). Trimming took 3 bases from V and 9 from J, leaving 12 bases between them. This CDR3 is 13 amino acids long. The CDR3 sequence: CASSFGGGREQFF. The CDR3 coding sequence is TGTGCCAGCAGTTTTGGAGGGGGTCGTGAGCAGTTCTTC.

The rearrangement links TRBV6-6 to TRBJ1-1; no reliable D call. CDR3 size: 11 residues. Germline assignment: CDR1 MNHNY and CDR2 SVGAGI (reference sequence). Trimming removed 7 bases from V and 7 bases from J, with 10 bases in between. CDR3: CASTGLFEAFF. In DNA, the CDR3 is TGTGCCAGCACCGGACTCTTTGAAGCTTTCTTT.

As DNA, the CDR3 is TGTGCCAGCAGCTTGAAGTACGGGCGGACACAAGAGACCCAGTACTTC. Encoded protein: CASSLKYGRTQETQYF. The chain links TRBV5-6 to TRBJ2-5, with a possible D match to TRBD1 (5 bases). Trimming removed 1 base at V and 2 bases at J, with 15 bases between. Germline V gene sequence: CDR1 SGHDT, CDR2 YYEEEE. The CDR3 sequence is 16 residues long.

V gene TRBV11-3 combines with J gene TRBJ1-2; 7 bases fit TRBD1. The ends lost 1 base at V and 3 bases at J; junction bases unmatched: 5. Looked up from germline, CDR1 is SGHNT and CDR2 is YENEEA. The CDR3 has 15 residues. The CDR3 is CASSLGTGIDYGYTF. The CDR3 DNA is TGTGCCAGCAGCTTAGGGACAGGAATCGACTATGGCTACACCTTC.

By its share, this clone is medium-sized. The J gene is TRBJ1-2, the V gene TRBV19; maybe TRBD1 (5 bases). V lost 1 base, J lost 7 bases, and 13 bases lay in between. Germline loops: CDR1 LNHDA, CDR2 SQIVND (reference sequence). The length of the CDR3 is 14 residues. CDR3 in DNA: TGTGCCAGTAGTATAGCGCCCGGGGGTGGTGGCTACACCTTC. This gives the protein CASSIAPGGGGYTF.

On this clone itself: Given the absence of the conserved phenylalanine or tryptophan at the CDR3 end, a read error is likely. The chain employs TRBV5-5 and TRBJ1-2, with D possibly being TRBD1 (5 bases). Germline values: CDR1 SGHKS, CDR2 YYEKEE (reference sequence). The V and J ends lost 4 bases and 4 bases respectively, with 20 bases between them. The CDR3 has 16 amino acids. CDR3 sequence (DNA): TGTGCCAGCAGCCCTATATGGGACCAGGCGGTCTATGGCTACACCCTC. Its protein product is CASSPIWDQAVYGYTL.

V and J are TRBV28 and TRBJ1-2; 8 positions agree with TRBD1. Germline CDR1 is MDHEN and CDR2 is SYDVKM. The CDR3 is 16 amino acids. J was trimmed by 4 bases and V by 4 bases; bases with no gene match: 11. CDR3 sequence (DNA): TGTGCCAGCAGTTCCCAAAGGGGGGACAGGCGCTATGGCTACACCTTC. Translation: CASSSQRGDRRYGYTF.

V is TRBV19 and J is TRBJ1-2, with unresolved D. Trimming cost V 4 bases and J 10 bases, with 13 bases left between them. This CDR3 is built from 12 residues. Germline V gene lookup returns CDR1 LNHDA and CDR2 SQIVND (reference sequence). DNA for the CDR3: TGTGCCAGTAGTAGTGGACGGCTGTTCTACACCTTC. Translation gives CASSSGRLFYTF.

The table lists this clone with a few counts. The rearrangement uses TRBV4-3 and TRBJ1-6, with D hard to call. Between the trimmed V and J ends, which lost 0 bases and 6 bases, there was a span of 12 bases. From germline, CDR1 is LGHNA and CDR2 YSLEER. The CDR3 runs to 16 residues. CDR3 DNA: TGCGCCAGCAGCCAAGATCTATTAGAGGTTAATTCACCCCTCCACTTT. As protein: CASSQDLLEVNSPLHF.

This chain joins TRBV7-8 and TRBJ2-5, with no clear D. The CDR3 runs 14 residues. Per germline, CDR1 SGHVS and CDR2 FQNEAQ. V lost 1 base and J 1 base, leaving 7 bases between the germline ends. CDR3: CASSLGVVQETQYF. CDR3 coding DNA: TGTGCCAGCAGCTTAGGTGTGGTCCAAGAGACCCAGTACTTC.

This clone has only one observation. The rearrangement uses TRBV6-5 and TRBJ2-1; 10 nucleotides line up with TRBD1. Losses at the gene ends were 6 bases for V and 8 bases for J; bases not matched to a gene: 10. CDR3 length: 15 amino acids. Looked up from germline, CDR1 is MNHEY and CDR2 is SVGAGI. CDR3 nucleotides: TGTGCCAGCAGCCCCGGGACAGGGGAGTTCGATGAGCAGTTCTTC. It specifies CASSPGTGEFDEQFF.

The chain is built from TRBV11-3 and TRBJ2-1; possibly TRBD1 or TRBD2 for D (5 bases each). The germline gives CDR1 SGHNT, CDR2 YENEEA. This CDR3 contains 15 residues. Deletions cut 2 bases from V and 2 bases from J, with 10 bases between. CDR3 coding DNA: TGTGCCAGCAGCTTAATGGGGGATACCTACAATGAGCAGTTCTTC. Amino acids: CASSLMGDTYNEQFF.

In its sample, this clone was seen once. This rearrangement joins TRBV7-2 to TRBJ1-1; D call uncertain. Deletions cut 5 bases from V and 4 bases from J, with 5 bases between. CDR1 and CDR2 (germline): SGHTA, FQGNSA. The CDR3 loop spans 11 amino acids. CDR3 coding DNA: TGTGCCAGCAGCCCCTTCACTGAAGCTTTCTTT. Translation gives CASSPFTEAFF.

The chain's CDR3 is CASSQTPEEQYF. CDR3 in DNA: TGTGCCAGCAGCCAAACCCCTGAAGAGCAGTACTTC. This sequence joins TRBV2 and TRBJ2-7; D not certain. This CDR3 region has 12 residues. Germline-derived CDR1 and CDR2 are SNHLY and FYNNEI. V was clipped by 6 bases and J by 7 bases, with 13 bases between them.

The gene calls are TRBV6-5 and TRBJ1-2; D unclear. Trimming removed 6 bases from V and 4 bases from J, with 12 bases in between. From germline, CDR1 is MNHEY and CDR2 SVGAGI. The CDR3 has 13 amino acids. The CDR3 loop is CASSKTAGYGYTF. DNA for the CDR3: TGTGCCAGCAGCAAAACAGCGGGCTATGGCTACACCTTC.

The gene calls are TRBV30 and TRBJ1-1, with D possibly TRBD1 on 5 matching bases. CDR3 length: 17 residues. Germline CDR1 GTSNPN, CDR2 SVGIG (reference sequence). V was cut by 4 bases and J by 0 bases, with 21 bases left in between. Here the CDR3 DNA reads TGTGCCTGGAAAGGAGCAGGGTGGATACTGCTGAACACTGAAGCTTTCTTT. Amino acid sequence: CAWKGAGWILLNTEAFF.